The source of this T cell receptor (beta chain) is a study of blood T cell repertoires in COVID-19. Study-wide context: T cells, B-cell-depleted T cells, or PBMCs supplied cDNA or gDNA.

Trimming shortened V by 1 base and J by 5 bases, and 6 bases separated the two germline ends. Germline assignment: CDR1 SGHNT and CDR2 YENEEA. The CDR3 has 13 amino acids. Study processing details: Amplification of reference gene primers provided the estimated nucleated cell counts. The table came from immunoSEQ multiplex PCR; TCRdb's copy has only in-frame clones and leaves some out. The D gene and trimming were derived from the DNA, and the V and J assignments and clone size from that table. The sample holds around 88,000 clones, 90% seen once. This sequence originates from a man in his fifties or sixties with acute or convalescent COVID-19. The genes are TRBV11-3 and TRBJ2-4, with unresolved D. Material: peripheral blood. The CDR3 DNA sequence: TGTGCCAGCAGCTTAGCCCTCGAAAACATTCAGTACTTC. It codes for CASSLALENIQYF.